These 30 T cell receptor beta chains share one sample of origin, sequenced in a study of OX40 agonist ivuxolimab in advanced cancers. Clones were read by immunoSEQ multiplex PCR, and TCRdb kept only the in-frame ones, dropping some. The sample yields some 9,500 clones, approximately 88% seen once. The starting material was CD4+ or CD8+ T cells sorted from blood, obtained in a trial of the OX40 agonist ivuxolimab. Every receptor here comes from an adult with an advanced solid tumor such as melanoma, head and neck, liver or kidney cancer.

The V call is TRBV7-2, the J call TRBJ2-3; 11 nucleotides line up with TRBD1. Germline CDR1 SGHTA, CDR2 FQGNSA. The V and J ends lost 5 bases and 1 base, in that order; junction bases with no gene match: 8. The CDR3 length is 17 residues. CDR3 region: CASSLGTGGSGTDTQYF. DNA for the CDR3: TGTGCCAGCAGCCTCGGGACAGGGGGATCGGGCACAGATACGCAGTATTTT.

The chain is built from TRBV19 and TRBJ2-5, with 13 bases aligning to TRBD2. The J call may be incorrect, as the DNA end agrees better with TRBJ2-7. The CDR3 length is 19 residues. Germline V gene sequence: CDR1 LNHDA, CDR2 SQIVND (reference sequence). The CDR3 loop reads CASSRKGLAGAQSLNEQYF. The CDR3 DNA follows: TGTGCCAGTAGTAGAAAAGGACTAGCGGGAGCCCAATCCCTAAACGAGCAGTACTTC.

The chain recombines TRBV6-5 with TRBJ1-2; 11 bases map to TRBD1. The germline V gene encodes CDR1 MNHEY and CDR2 SVGAGI. The ends lost 5 bases at V and 8 bases at J; junction bases unmatched: 4. CDR3 length: 13 amino acids. The CDR3 spells CASSQRDRGGYTF. DNA for the CDR3: TGTGCCAGCAGTCAACGGGACAGGGGGGGCTACACCTTC.

CDR3 sequence: CASSAQDGYEQYF. The CDR3 region has the DNA TGTGCCAGCAGCGCCCAGGACGGCTACGAGCAGTACTTC. The chain is built from TRBV9 and TRBJ2-7; D remains ambiguous. V lost 3 bases, J lost 3 bases, and 10 bases lay in between. CDR3 length: 13 amino acids. Germline values: CDR1 SGDLS, CDR2 YYNGEE.

The chain employs TRBV5-1 and TRBJ1-4; D might be TRBD1 (6 bases). In germline, CDR1 is SGHRS, CDR2 YFSETQ. Trimming shortened V by 5 bases and J by 2 bases, and 10 bases separated the two germline ends. The CDR3 totals 14 residues. CDR3 coding DNA: TGCGCCAGCAGAAAGGACAGCACTAATGAAAAACTGTTTTTT. It specifies CASRKDSTNEKLFF. Full variable domain (rest looked up from reference TRBV5-1 and TRBJ1-4): KAGVTQTPRYLIKTRGQQVTLSCSPISGHRSVSWYQQTPGQGLQFLFEYFSETQRNKGNFPGRFSGRQFSNSRSEMNVSTLELGDSALYLCASRKDSTNEKLFFGSGTQLSVL.

V is TRBV7-3 and J is TRBJ2-3; 13 positions agree with TRBD2. The CDR3 has 18 residues. V lost 2 bases to trimming and J lost 6 bases; unmatched junction nucleotides: 11. From germline, CDR1 is SGHTA and CDR2 FQGTGA. The chain's CDR3 is CASSLGLLAGGRRDTQYF. CDR3 sequence (DNA): TGTGCCAGCAGCTTAGGCTTACTAGCGGGGGGGCGTCGCGATACGCAGTATTTT.

The V call is TRBV5-1, the J call TRBJ2-7; D may be TRBD1 or TRBD2 (5 bases each). Per the germline V gene, CDR1 is SGHRS and CDR2 is YFSETQ. This CDR3 is 15 amino acids long. V lost 5 bases and J lost 6, with 21 bases in between. The CDR3: CASRSGPNTRGEQYF. In DNA, the CDR3 is TGCGCCAGCAGAAGCGGACCCAACACGAGGGGCGAGCAGTACTTC.

The J gene is TRBJ2-3, the V gene TRBV6-5, with 13 bases fitting TRBD2. CDR3 length: 14 residues. V was clipped by 6 bases and J by 9 bases; unmatched bases: 6. Per the germline V gene, CDR1 is MNHEY and CDR2 is SVGAGI. The DNA for the CDR3 is TGTGCCAGCAGAACCGGGACTAGCGGGACGACGCAGTATTTT. It is translated as CASRTGTSGTTQYF.

The chain uses TRBV2 and TRBJ1-4, with 7 nucleotides matching TRBD1. The CDR3 runs to 14 residues. Unmatched junction bases numbered 5, after V lost 2 bases and J lost 8 bases. Germline V lookup: CDR1 SNHLY, CDR2 FYNNEI. CDR3 sequence: CASSERRGDEKLFF. The DNA for the CDR3 is TGTGCCAGCAGTGAACGCAGGGGGGACGAAAAACTGTTTTTT. The full variable domain, with the rest looked up from reference TRBV2 and TRBJ1-4, is EPEVTQTPSHQVTQMGQEVILRCVPISNHLYFYWYRQILGQKVEFLVSFYNNEISEKSEIFDDQFSVERPDGSNFTLKIRSTKLEDSAMYFCASSERRGDEKLFFGSGTQLSVL.

This chain connects TRBV7-2 to TRBJ2-7; TRBD1 agrees at 8 bases. Germline CDR1 is SGHTA and CDR2 is FQGNSA. CDR3 size: 14 residues. V dropped 5 bases and J dropped 5; count of bases not matched to a gene: 8. The CDR3 region has the DNA TGTGCCAGCAGCCCTAGGACAGGGTCCGACGAGCAGTACTTC. Protein: CASSPRTGSDEQYF.

This chain connects TRBV7-9 to TRBJ2-2; 10 bases line up with TRBD1. Germline V CDR1 and CDR2: SEHNR, FQNEAQ (reference sequence). Losses at the gene ends were 10 bases for V and 3 bases for J; bases not matched to a gene: 5. This CDR3 has 14 residues. This chain's CDR3 is CATDRGLDTGELFF. In DNA form, the CDR3 reads TGTGCCACAGACAGGGGGCTTGACACCGGGGAGCTGTTTTTT.

This chain joins TRBV18 and TRBJ1-4, with D uncertain. Germline V gene data show CDR1 as KGHSH and CDR2 as LQKENI. This CDR3 spans 14 amino acids. Between the trimmed V and J ends, which lost 4 bases and 6 bases, there was a span of 12 bases. CDR3 nucleotide sequence: TGTGCCAGCTCACTAGGGTGGACTGATGAAAAACTGTTTTTT. It codes for CASSLGWTDEKLFF. The complete variable domain, with remaining parts taken from reference TRBV18 and TRBJ1-4, reads NAGVMQNPRHLVRRRGQEARLRCSPMKGHSHVYWYRQLPEEGLKFMVYLQKENIIDESGMPKERFSAEFPKEGPSILRIQQVVRGDSAAYFCASSLGWTDEKLFFGSGTQLSVL.

This clone was detected only once. This chain connects TRBV10-1 to TRBJ2-2; D gene ambiguous. Germline CDR1 WNHNN, CDR2 SYGVQD (reference sequence). CDR3 length: 14 amino acids. V lost 9 bases and J 2 bases, leaving 13 bases between the germline ends. CDR3 bases: TGCGCCAGTAAACCGGGCTCAAACACCGGGGAGCTGTTTTTT. It translates to CASKPGSNTGELFF.

This sequence joins TRBV7-3 and TRBJ2-1; 11 nucleotides line up with TRBD2. Germline lookup yields CDR1 SGHTA and CDR2 FQGTGA. CDR3 length: 15 amino acids. V shed 5 bases and J 4 bases; nucleotides not matched to a gene: 4. The DNA of the CDR3 is TGTGCCAGCAGCCCCGGGACTAGCGGATACAATGAGCAGTTCTTC. Residues: CASSPGTSGYNEQFF.

This sequence joins TRBV28 and TRBJ2-1; 9 bases are a match to TRBD2. J was trimmed by 8 bases and V by 3 bases; bases with no gene match: 5. CDR3 length: 14 residues. Germline V gives CDR1 MDHEN, CDR2 SYDVKM. DNA of the CDR3: TGTGCCAGCAGTTTTGGCGGGAGGGCCCATGAGCAGTTCTTC. Translating gives CASSFGGRAHEQFF.

The V and J genes are TRBV19 and TRBJ1-1; no reliable D call. The V gene's germline CDR1 is LNHDA and CDR2 SQIVND (reference sequence). Trimming shortened V by 3 bases and J by 0 bases, and 11 bases separated the two germline ends. The CDR3 sequence is 15 residues long. CDR3 sequence: CASSIGVEMNTEAFF. CDR3 sequence (DNA): TGTGCCAGTAGTATTGGGGTAGAAATGAACACTGAAGCTTTCTTT. The whole variable domain, remainder taken from reference TRBV19 and TRBJ1-1, is DGGITQSPKYLFRKEGQNVTLSCEQNLNHDAMYWYRQDPGQGLRLIYYSQIVNDFQKGDIAEGYSVSREKKESFPLTVTSAQKNPTAFYLCASSIGVEMNTEAFFGQGTRLTVV.

The V call is TRBV7-3, the J call TRBJ2-1; D could derive from TRBD1 or TRBD2 (5 bases each). Trimming shortened V by 2 bases and J by 5 bases, and 10 bases separated the two germline ends. The CDR3 totals 14 residues. Germline CDR1 and CDR2: SGHTA and FQGTGA. The chain's CDR3 is CASSLWGNDNEQFF. CDR3 nucleotides: TGTGCCAGCAGCTTATGGGGGAATGACAATGAGCAGTTCTTC. The whole variable domain, remainder taken from reference TRBV7-3 and TRBJ2-1, is GAGVSQTPSNKVTEKGKYVELRCDPISGHTALYWYRQSLGQGPEFLIYFQGTGAADDSGLPNDRFFAVRPEGSVSTLKIQRTERGDSAVYLCASSLWGNDNEQFFGPGTRLTVL.

This chain connects TRBV5-1 to TRBJ2-7; the D gene could be TRBD1 or TRBD2 (5 bases each). Germline V gene sequence: CDR1 SGHRS, CDR2 YFSETQ. This CDR3 comprises 12 residues. Trimming pared 3 bases from V and 12 bases from J, leaving 16 bases between. The DNA for the CDR3 is TGCGCCAGCAGCTCCCTTGGGGACGCTGGGTACTTC. It codes for CASSSLGDAGYF.

The chain joins TRBV18 to TRBJ2-5; TRBD2 matches 10 bases. V shed 3 bases and J 2 bases; nucleotides not matched to a gene: 6. Looked up from germline, CDR1 is KGHSH and CDR2 is LQKENI. The CDR3 consists of 16 residues. In DNA form, the CDR3 reads TGTGCCAGCTCACCGGCCGGGACTAGCGTACAAGAGACCCAGTACTTC. Its translation is CASSPAGTSVQETQYF.

This chain joins TRBV6-9 and TRBJ2-3; no clear D. CDR3 length equals 12 residues. V lost 5 bases, J lost 1 base, and 4 bases lay in between. Germline lookup yields CDR1 MNHGY and CDR2 SVAAGI. CDR3 loop: CASSPGTDTQYF. For the CDR3, the DNA is TGTGCCAGCAGTCCTGGCACAGATACGCAGTATTTT.

This chain links TRBV7-2 with TRBJ2-5; D not certain. CDR1 and CDR2 from the germline V gene are SGHTA and FQGNSA. V was clipped by 4 bases and J by 3 bases, with 15 bases between them. The CDR3 covers 15 residues. The CDR3 DNA reads as TGTGCCAGCAGCTACTGGGTTGTGGCGGAAGAGACCCAGTACTTC. Residues: CASSYWVVAEETQYF.

CDR3 sequence (DNA): TGCGCCAGCAGCACTTTTCGACTAGCGGGTCAAGAGACCCAGTACTTC. Translated: CASSTFRLAGQETQYF. The chain links TRBV5-1 to TRBJ2-5; 10 bases agree with TRBD2. CDR3 length: 16 amino acids. Germline CDR1 and CDR2: SGHRS and YFSETQ. The ends lost 4 bases at V and 2 bases at J; junction bases unmatched: 8.

This clone appeared a few times. J is TRBJ1-1 and V is TRBV29-1, with D perhaps matching TRBD1 (6 bases). CDR1 is SQVTM, CDR2 ANQGSEA, per germline. V was pared by 4 bases and J by 4 bases, with 10 bases between. The CDR3 sequence is 12 residues long. CDR3 region: CSVGGHGTEAFF. The CDR3, as DNA: TGCAGCGTTGGGGGGCACGGCACTGAAGCTTTCTTT.

This chain links TRBV7-9 with TRBJ2-1; D unclear. Germline CDR1 and CDR2: SEHNR and FQNEAQ (reference sequence). With 5 bases removed from V and 3 bases from J, the gap between germline ends came to 11 bases. This CDR3 spans 14 amino acids. CDR3 sequence: CASSSAFYYNEQFF. The CDR3 DNA reads as TGTGCCAGCAGCAGCGCCTTTTACTACAATGAGCAGTTCTTC.

This clone has more than one count but fewer than ten. The V and J genes are TRBV2 and TRBJ1-1; D remains ambiguous. Trimming stripped 3 bases from V and 9 bases from J, with 5 bases between. CDR1 and CDR2 (germline): SNHLY, FYNNEI. This CDR3 has 10 residues. CDR3 residues: CASSDPQAFF. CDR3 sequence (DNA): TGTGCCAGCAGTGACCCCCAAGCTTTCTTT.

This chain links TRBV6-1 with TRBJ2-1, with 7 nucleotides matching TRBD1. Germline CDR1 reads MNHNS; CDR2 reads SASEGT. There are 16 residues in the CDR3. V was clipped by 2 bases and J by 4 bases; unmatched bases: 8. Here the CDR3 reads CASSENPTGPYNEQFF. Here the CDR3 DNA reads TGTGCCAGCAGTGAAAACCCGACAGGGCCTTACAATGAGCAGTTCTTC.

The chain couples TRBV5-1 to TRBJ1-4, with 7 bases identical to TRBD1. Trimming cost V 5 bases and J 0 bases; bases outside gene matches: 7. The CDR3 is 16 residues long. The germline gives CDR1 SGHRS, CDR2 YFSETQ. The CDR3 loop is CASSPGQTSTNEKLFF. DNA of the CDR3: TGCGCCAGCAGTCCGGGACAGACATCAACTAATGAAAAACTGTTTTTT.

V usage is TRBV7-8 and J usage is TRBJ1-2; D call uncertain. This CDR3 is 16 amino acids long. In germline, CDR1 is SGHVS, CDR2 FQNEAQ. Trimming removed 1 base at V and 0 bases at J, with 12 bases between. This chain's CDR3 is CASSLVPRQANYGYTF. CDR3 nucleotides: TGTGCCAGCAGCTTAGTGCCACGGCAAGCTAACTATGGCTACACCTTC.

The chain carries TRBV29-1 and TRBJ2-5; TRBD1 aligns across 7 bases. The length of the CDR3 is 15 residues. Germline trimming cut 6 bases from V and 11 bases from J; bases unmatched to any gene: 21. The germline gives CDR1 SQVTM, CDR2 ANQGSEA. CDR3 sequence reads: CSVRRNRQGVREQYF. The CDR3 region has the DNA TGCAGCGTCCGACGAAACCGACAGGGCGTGAGAGAGCAGTACTTC.

The chain carries TRBV7-2 and TRBJ1-1; no reliable D call. CDR1 SGHTA and CDR2 FQGNSA come from the germline V gene. CDR3 size: 13 residues. Trimming removed 5 bases at V and 0 bases at J, with 7 bases between. The CDR3 loop reads CASSTRLNTEAFF. CDR3 sequence (DNA): TGTGCCAGCAGCACCAGGTTGAACACTGAAGCTTTCTTT. Based on the CDR3 plus reference TRBV7-2 and TRBJ1-1, the full variable domain is GAGVSQSPSNKVTEKGKDVELRCDPISGHTALYWYRQSLGQGLEFLIYFQGNSAPDKSGLPSDRFSAERTGGSVSTLTIQRTQQEDSAVYLCASSTRLNTEAFFGQGTRLTVV.